The 16 T cell receptor beta chains in this list originate from one sample, sequenced in a study of T cell responses to AZD1222 COVID-19 vaccine. TCRdb's table, derived via immunoSEQ multiplex PCR, lists solely in-frame clones and lacks some. The sample holds 180,000 or so clones; around 92% are singletons and the top ten take approximately 1.3%. The sample in question was peripheral blood, obtained 28 days after the second AZD1222 dose. The receptors come from an adult who received the AZD1222 COVID-19 vaccine.

This chain joins TRBV6-1 and TRBJ1-4; D unclear. This CDR3 has 15 residues. Germline values: CDR1 MNHNS, CDR2 SASEGT. Trimming took 1 base from V and 8 from J, leaving 14 bases between them. Here the CDR3 DNA reads TGTGCCAGCAGTGAAGGTGGGGTAGGATACGAAAAACTGTTTTTT. It codes for CASSEGGVGYEKLFF.

The CDR3 nucleotides read TGTGCCAGCAGTTACGGAGATACGCAGTATTTT. Its translation is CASSYGDTQYF. V is TRBV2 and J is TRBJ2-3; D uncertain. The CDR3 covers 11 residues. The V gene lost 5 bases and the J gene lost 5 bases, with 5 bases spanning the gap. CDR1 is SNHLY, CDR2 FYNNEI, per germline. The whole variable domain, filled in from reference TRBV2 and TRBJ2-3, reads EPEVTQTPSHQVTQMGQEVILRCVPISNHLYFYWYRQILGQKVEFLVSFYNNEISEKSEIFDDQFSVERPDGSNFTLKIRSTKLEDSAMYFCASSYGDTQYFGPGTRLTVL.

The chain combines TRBV20-1 with TRBJ2-1; tentatively, D is TRBD1 (6 bases). The CDR3 runs 15 residues. Germline loops: CDR1 DFQATT, CDR2 SNEGSKA (reference sequence). V shed 3 bases and J shed 10 bases, with 22 bases lying between them. CDR3 in amino acids: CSASPTGLPTGEQFF. In DNA form, the CDR3 reads TGCAGTGCTAGTCCTACGGGGCTTCCCACAGGGGAGCAGTTCTTC.

A remark on this clone: Other DNA sequences in this specimen translate into the identical CDR3. V usage is TRBV9 and J usage is TRBJ1-6, with D possibly TRBD1 on 6 matching bases. Looked up from germline, CDR1 is SGDLS and CDR2 is YYNGEE. V lost 2 bases and J 0 bases, leaving 6 bases between the germline ends. This CDR3 is built from 15 residues. The CDR3 DNA reads as TGTGCCAGCAGCGTGGACAGCTCCTATAATTCACCCCTCCACTTT. Amino acid sequence: CASSVDSSYNSPLHF.

The rearrangement links TRBV10-3 to TRBJ1-2; D not certain. Trimming took 1 base from V and 6 from J, leaving 15 bases between them. There are 15 residues in the CDR3. CDR1 ENHRY and CDR2 SYGVKD come from the germline V gene. CDR3 nucleotides: TGTGCCATCAGTGAGTACCCAGGTTCCAAGGATGGCTACACCTTC. This sequence encodes CAISEYPGSKDGYTF.

DNA of the CDR3: TGTGCCAGCAGCTTAGTTGGACTAGCGGGGTCACAAGAGACCCAGTACTTC. This gives the protein CASSLVGLAGSQETQYF. The chain combines TRBV13 with TRBJ2-5; 12 bases line up with TRBD2. V was pared by 1 base and J by 2 bases, with 5 bases of the junction left unmatched. The CDR3 consists of 17 residues. The germline CDR1 and CDR2 sequences are PRHDT and FYEKMQ (reference sequence). The variable domain in full, completed from reference TRBV13 and TRBJ2-5, reads AAGVIQSPRHLIKEKRETATLKCYPIPRHDTVYWYQQGPGQDPQFLISFYEKMQSDKGSIPDRFSAQQFSDYHSELNMSSLELGDSALYFCASSLVGLAGSQETQYFGPGTRLLVL.

The V and J genes are TRBV5-6 and TRBJ2-7; D gene uncertain. The CDR3 is made up of 13 amino acids. Germline V gives CDR1 SGHDT, CDR2 YYEEEE. Trimming left V 0 bases short and J 10 bases short, with 14 bases between. CDR3 region: CASSLASVGEQYF. CDR3 DNA: TGTGCCAGCAGCTTGGCGTCGGTAGGAGAACAGTACTTC.

The V call is TRBV3-1 (or the pseudogene TRBV3-2), the J call TRBJ1-5; D ambiguous. Germline CDR1 LGHDT, CDR2 YNNKEL (reference sequence). V lost 2 bases and J 0 bases, leaving 2 bases between the germline ends. The CDR3 totals 13 residues. The CDR3 protein is CASSQNSNQPQHF. The CDR3 region has the DNA TGTGCCAGCAGCCAAAATAGCAATCAGCCCCAGCATTTT.

The V gene is TRBV28, the J gene TRBJ1-2, with a tentative D call TRBD1 (6 bases). CDR3 size: 13 residues. The V gene's germline CDR1 is MDHEN and CDR2 SYDVKM. The ends were cut back, 7 bases at V and 0 bases at J, with 9 bases in the middle. CDR3 loop: CASIGQSNYGYTF. The CDR3, as DNA: TGTGCCAGCATCGGACAGTCTAACTATGGCTACACCTTC.

V and J are TRBV21-1 and TRBJ2-7; TRBD1, the table's D call, lacks a check against the DNA. TRBV21-1 is assigned pseudogene status. This CDR3 is 16 amino acids long. The DNA of the CDR3 is TGTGCCAGCAGCAAAGAGTCCGGGACAGAGGCCTACGAGCAGTACTTC. Its translation is CASSKESGTEAYEQYF.

CDR3 nucleotides: TGTGCCAGCAGGGAGACAGGGGGCACTGAAGCTTTCTTT. Its translation: CASRETGGTEAFF. The chain employs TRBV6-4 and TRBJ1-1, with 9 bases fitting TRBD1. V dropped 6 bases and J dropped 4; count of bases not matched to a gene: 3. CDR1 and CDR2 (germline): MRHNA, SNTAGT. CDR3 length: 13 amino acids.

J is TRBJ1-1 and V is TRBV5-4, with 9 bases matching TRBD1. Germline-derived CDR1 and CDR2 are SGHNT and YYREEE (reference sequence). The CDR3 covers 15 residues. V trimming: 4 bases; J trimming: 1 base; junction bases outside the gene matches: 5. CDR3 nucleotides: TGTGCCAGCAGCGCGAACAGGGGGCCGAACACTGAAGCTTTCTTT. Its protein product is CASSANRGPNTEAFF.

The chain carries TRBV5-1 and TRBJ1-4; tentative D call: TRBD1 (5 bases). Germline lookup yields CDR1 SGHRS and CDR2 YFSETQ. The CDR3 has 15 amino acids. Deletions cut 0 bases from V and 4 bases from J, with 10 bases between. The CDR3 is CASSLDRDYNEKLFF. CDR3 nucleotide sequence: TGCGCCAGCAGCTTGGACCGGGACTATAATGAAAAACTGTTTTTT.

V is TRBV5-1 and J is TRBJ1-4, with D tentatively TRBD1 (5 bases). The CDR3 has 16 residues. Trimming shortened V by 4 bases and J by 8 bases, and 21 bases separated the two germline ends. The germline V gene has CDR1 SGHRS and CDR2 YFSETQ. This CDR3 reads CASSTGVGTKGEKLFF. DNA for the CDR3: TGCGCCAGCAGCACGGGGGTCGGGACCAAGGGGGAAAAACTGTTTTTT.

The chain uses TRBV3-1 (or the pseudogene TRBV3-2) and TRBJ2-5; no firm D call. V was shortened by 0 bases and J by 1 base, with 9 bases between the two germline ends. CDR1 and CDR2 (germline): LGHDT, YNNKEL (reference sequence). The CDR3 is 15 residues long. CDR3 in DNA: TGTGCCAGCAGCCAAGAAGGGCCTTTCCAAGAGACCCAGTACTTC. This translates into CASSQEGPFQETQYF.

Written as DNA, the CDR3 is TGCGCCAGCAGGGACGTTCACAATGAGCAGTTCTTC. Translated: CASRDVHNEQFF. The chain uses TRBV5-1 and TRBJ2-1; unclear D gene. Germline CDR1 and CDR2: SGHRS and YFSETQ. V was pared by 5 bases and J by 5 bases, with 8 bases between. This CDR3 is built from 12 residues.